A selection of T cell receptor beta chains follows, all from one sample in a study of blood T cells in healthy people across ages. TCRdb passed the 5' RACE reads through MiXCR, listing each CDR3 protein once. The data contain 1.5 million to 2 million distinct CDR3 sequences, around 50% of them singletons. Input material: blood. These receptors were collected from a woman in her forties in good health. CDR3s include the opening cysteine and the closing phenylalanine or tryptophan. A D gene is named only where the DNA matches it firmly. Some rows have no size entry. The others give once, few or many, or a class for an expanded clone.

>.|TRBJ2-3|.|TRBV27
CASSLFQGGAFRADTQYF
TGTGCCAGCAGTTTGTTCCAGGGGGGAGCGTTTCGGGCAGATACGCAGTATTTT
>.|TRBJ2-7|.|TRBV27
CASSFTEGYEQYF
TGTGCCAGCAGTTTCACAGAGGGGTACGAGCAGTACTTC
>.|TRBJ2-1|TRBD1|TRBV12-3/TRBV12-4
CASRGQGRDEQFF
TGTGCCAGCAGAGGACAGGGGCGGGATGAGCAGTTCTTC
>.|TRBJ2-3|TRBD1|TRBV10-3
CAISETDRGQDTQYF
TGTGCCATCAGTGAAACGGACAGGGGGCAAGATACGCAGTATTTT
>.|TRBJ2-7|.|TRBV4-3
CASNQSIVCSGLSYEQYF
TGCGCCAGCAACCAGAGTATCGTATGTTCTGGACTATCCTACGAGCAGTACTTC
>few|TRBJ1-2|.|TRBV20-1
CSARDSPPARYGYTF
TGCAGTGCTAGAGATTCGCCCCCAGCCCGCTATGGCTACACCTTC
>.|TRBJ2-5|.|TRBV24-1
CATSGSSGQLAETQYF
TGTGCCACCAGTGGATCAAGTGGTCAGCTGGCGGAGACCCAGTACTTC
>.|TRBJ2-1|.|TRBV21-1
CASSNFGLKQFF
TGTGCCAGCAGCAATTTCGGACTAAAGCAGTTCTTC
>few|TRBJ2-5|TRBD2|TRBV5-1
CASSLVGGGAEETQYF
TGCGCCAGCAGCTTGGTCGGCGGGGGGGCTGAAGAGACCCAGTACTTC
>.|TRBJ2-1|.|TRBV12-3/TRBV12-4
CASSPHGDEQFF
TGTGCCAGCAGCCCGCACGGCGATGAGCAGTTCTTC
>.|TRBJ1-2|.|TRBV24-1
CATRDINYGYTF
TGTGCCACCAGGGACATCAACTATGGCTACACCTTC
>.|TRBJ2-4|.|TRBV6-6
CASSYSMMLQAKNIQYF
TGTGCCAGCAGTTACTCGATGATGCTTCAAGCCAAAAACATTCAGTACTTC